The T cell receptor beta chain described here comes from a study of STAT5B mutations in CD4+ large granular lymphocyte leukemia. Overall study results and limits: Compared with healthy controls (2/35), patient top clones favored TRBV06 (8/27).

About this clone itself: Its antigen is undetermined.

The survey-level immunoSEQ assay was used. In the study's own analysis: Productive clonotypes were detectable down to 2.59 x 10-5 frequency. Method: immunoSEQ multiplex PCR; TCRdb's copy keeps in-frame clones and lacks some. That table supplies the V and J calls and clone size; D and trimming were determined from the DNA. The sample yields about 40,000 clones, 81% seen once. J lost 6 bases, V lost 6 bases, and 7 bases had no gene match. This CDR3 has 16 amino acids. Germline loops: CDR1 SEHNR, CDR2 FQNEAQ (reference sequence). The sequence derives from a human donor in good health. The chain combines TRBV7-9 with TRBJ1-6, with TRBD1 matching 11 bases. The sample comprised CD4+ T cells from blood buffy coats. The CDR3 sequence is CASSRTGGAGNSPLHF. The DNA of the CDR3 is TGTGCCAGCAGTCGGACAGGGGGCGCGGGTAATTCACCCCTCCACTTT.